A selection of T cell receptor beta chains follows, all from one sample in a study of blood T cell repertoires in COVID-19. The table came from immunoSEQ multiplex PCR; TCRdb's copy has only in-frame clones and leaves some out. This table has just over 300,000 clones, 89% appearing once. The sample taken for sequencing was PBMCs or T cells enriched from blood (not recorded which). Every receptor here comes from a middle-aged woman who had recovered from COVID-19. Both conserved end residues are part of each CDR3. A D gene is named only where the DNA matches it firmly. Only part of the rows carry a size: once, few, many, or a class if the clone is expanded.

v_call	clone_size	d_call	j_call	cdr3_aa	cdr3_nt
TRBV12-3/TRBV12-4	.	.	TRBJ1-6	CASSLAENSPLHF	TGTGCCAGCAGTTTAGCGGAGAATTCACCCCTCCACTTT
TRBV6-5	.	.	TRBJ1-2	CASSYSSVDNYGYTF	TGTGCCAGCAGTTACTCGAGTGTTGATAACTATGGCTACACCTTC
TRBV18	.	TRBD1	TRBJ2-7	CASSQDGPGQGTHEQYF	TGTGCCAGCTCACAGGACGGACCGGGACAGGGAACCCACGAGCAGTACTTC
TRBV7-2	.	.	TRBJ2-5	CASSPLPKETQYF	TGTGCCAGCAGCCCCCTACCCAAAGAGACCCAGTACTTC
TRBV18	once	.	TRBJ2-5	CASSPPPGVETQYF	TGTGCCAGCTCACCACCGCCCGGGGTTGAGACCCAGTACTTC
TRBV5-1	.	TRBD2	TRBJ2-5	CASSRAGTNKETQYF	TGCGCCAGCAGCAGAGCCGGGACTAACAAAGAGACCCAGTACTTC
TRBV6-1	.	TRBD2	TRBJ2-3	CASSDLAATSTDTQYF	TGTGCCAGCAGTGATCTAGCGGCAACTAGCACAGATACGCAGTATTTT
TRBV14	.	.	TRBJ1-3	CASSQVGSRSGNTIYF	TGTGCCAGCAGCCAAGTTGGCTCCCGCTCCGGAAACACCATATATTTT
TRBV19	.	.	TRBJ1-2	CASSMVPPAPANYGYTF	TGTGCCAGTAGTATGGTCCCCCCCGCACCAGCTAACTATGGCTACACCTTC
TRBV7-9	.	TRBD1	TRBJ1-1	CASSSPGGAEAFF	TGTGCCAGCAGCTCCCCAGGGGGTGCTGAAGCTTTCTTT
TRBV7-2	.	TRBD2	TRBJ2-4	CASSLGGLAGGGNIQYF	TGTGCCAGCAGCTTAGGTGGACTAGCGGGAGGGGGAAACATTCAGTACTTC
TRBV27	.	TRBD2	TRBJ2-3	CASSFQRDWTDTQYF	TGTGCCAGCAGTTTTCAGCGGGATTGGACAGATACGCAGTATTTT
TRBV2	.	.	TRBJ2-5	CASSEAGGKYF	TGTGCCAGCAGTGAGGCCGGGGGAAAGTACTTC
TRBV9	.	TRBD1	TRBJ1-2	CASSVSGQSYGYTF	TGTGCCAGCAGCGTTTCGGGACAGAGTTATGGCTACACCTTC
TRBV18	.	.	TRBJ2-7	CASSPSGGLSSYEQYF	TGTGCCAGCTCACCCTCGGGGGGCCTTAGCTCCTACGAGCAGTACTTC
TRBV4-1	.	.	TRBJ2-7	CASSQTLSGDSYEQYF	TGCGCCAGCAGCCAAACCCTTAGCGGAGATTCCTACGAGCAGTACTTC
TRBV18	.	.	TRBJ1-2	CASSEVGGYTF	TGTGCCAGCTCAGAGGTTGGCGGCTACACCTTC
TRBV7-7	.	.	TRBJ2-1	CASSQDRYNEQFF	TGTGCTAGCAGCCAGGACAGATACAATGAGCAGTTCTTC
TRBV30	.	.	TRBJ1-3	CAWRRLGSGNTIYF	TGTGCCTGGAGAAGACTAGGCTCTGGAAACACCATATATTTT
TRBV25-1	.	TRBD1	TRBJ1-1	CASSGLQGSAEAFF	TGTGCCAGCAGTGGCCTACAGGGGTCCGCTGAAGCTTTCTTT
TRBV18	.	.	TRBJ2-7	CASSQAEYSISYEQYF	TGTGCCAGCTCACAGGCGGAATACTCCATCTCCTACGAGCAGTACTTC
TRBV6-6	.	.	TRBJ1-1	CASSPVQVEAFF	TGTGCCAGCAGCCCCGTCCAGGTTGAAGCTTTCTTT
TRBV11-2	.	.	TRBJ1-1	CASSFLTGSNTEAFF	TGTGCCAGCAGCTTTTTAACAGGCAGTAACACTGAAGCTTTCTTT
TRBV5-4	.	TRBD1	TRBJ1-4	CASSETGDEEKLFF	TGTGCCAGCAGCGAGACAGGGGACGAAGAAAAACTGTTTTTT
TRBV27	few	TRBD1	TRBJ1-2	CASSPRDRALYGYTF	TGTGCCAGCAGCCCCCGGGACAGGGCCCTCTATGGCTACACCTTC
TRBV2	.	.	TRBJ2-3	CASREVASTDTQYF	TGTGCCAGCCGGGAAGTGGCTAGCACAGATACGCAGTATTTT
TRBV6-6	.	.	TRBJ1-1	CATTGVANTEAFF	TGTGCCACCACCGGGGTAGCGAACACTGAAGCTTTCTTT
TRBV25-1	.	.	TRBJ1-1	CASSGRPGTEAFF	TGTGCCAGCAGTGGCCGACCCGGGACTGAAGCTTTCTTT
TRBV7-9	.	TRBD2	TRBJ2-1	CASNFRSGGNNEQFF	TGTGCCAGCAACTTCCGTAGCGGGGGGAATAATGAGCAGTTCTTC
TRBV11-2	.	.	TRBJ1-1	CASSLDAGNTEAFF	TGTGCCAGCAGCTTAGATGCAGGGAACACTGAAGCTTTCTTT
TRBV18	once	TRBD2	TRBJ2-1	CASSPGGRGVDEQFF	TGTGCCAGCTCCCCGGGCGGGAGGGGTGTGGATGAGCAGTTCTTC
TRBV19	once	TRBD1	TRBJ1-5	CASSIGQGALYSNQPQHF	TGTGCCAGTAGTATCGGACAGGGGGCCCTCTATAGCAATCAGCCCCAGCATTTT
TRBV6-2/TRBV6-3	.	.	TRBJ2-1	CASSWYNEQFF	TGTGCCAGCAGTTGGTACAACGAGCAGTTCTTC
TRBV2	.	TRBD2	TRBJ2-7	CASSGISGANEQYF	TGTGCCAGCAGTGGAATTAGCGGGGCTAACGAGCAGTACTTC
TRBV19	.	.	TRBJ1-1	CASSETGLSNTEAFF	TGTGCCAGTAGTGAAACGGGATTATCGAACACTGAAGCTTTCTTT
TRBV4-1	.	TRBD2	TRBJ2-1	CASSQRLAGGQREQFF	TGCGCCAGCAGCCAACGACTAGCGGGGGGGCAACGGGAGCAGTTCTTC
TRBV16	once	TRBD1	TRBJ1-1	CASSRMGQGNTEAFF	TGTGCCAGCAGCCGCATGGGACAGGGGAACACTGAAGCTTTCTTT
TRBV11-2	.	TRBD2	TRBJ2-1	CASSWTSGSNEQFF	TGTGCCAGCAGCTGGACTAGCGGGAGCAATGAGCAGTTCTTC
TRBV11-3	.	.	TRBJ2-5	CASSLYVTEEETQYF	TGTGCCAGCAGCTTGTACGTGACAGAAGAAGAGACCCAGTACTTC
TRBV11-2	.	.	TRBJ2-5	CASSTGLQTQYF	TGTGCCAGCAGCACGGGACTTCAGACCCAGTACTTC